This T cell receptor (beta chain) was identified in a study of human T cells and chemical hapten exposure. The time point: healthy volunteer bleed at 2 weeks. The template was total RNA from unfractionated whole blood. This clonotype came up many times. The J segment lost 2 bases and the V segment lost 3 bases, leaving 7 bases of the junction unmatched. Germline V gene lookup returns CDR1 DFQATT and CDR2 SNEGSKA (reference sequence). CDR3 size: 15 residues. From the RACE reads, TCRdb called clonotypes with MiXCR, one entry per CDR3 protein. Of roughly 130,000 distinct CDR3 sequences listed, approximately 9.1% are singletons.

Source material: whole blood. The gene calls are TRBV20-1 and TRBJ1-5; 7 bases line up with TRBD1. The clonotype was recovered from a male donor in good health. Some clones in this sample may be carry-over from other donors' samples. CDR3 sequence: CSARSGGVGNQPQHF. CDR3 nucleotide sequence: TGCAGTGCTAGGTCAGGGGGGGTCGGCAATCAGCCCCAGCATTTT.